A single sample is the source of the 5 T cell receptor beta chains below, sequenced in a study of PD-1 blockade in mismatch repair-deficient tumors. Sequencing was performed with immunoSEQ multiplex PCR; in TCRdb, only in-frame clones are kept and a portion is missing. Among approximately 130,000 clones listed, about 88% were seen once. Material: peripheral blood, obtained 44 weeks after starting pembrolizumab. These receptor sequences come from an adult with mismatch repair-deficient cancer.

The chain is built from TRBV5-4 and TRBJ1-3, with no clear D. The V end lost 10 bases, the J end lost 4 bases, and 15 bases lay between the germline ends. Germline loops: CDR1 SGHNT, CDR2 YYREEE (reference sequence). The CDR3 consists of 13 residues. CDR3 in DNA: TGTGCCCCGGCCCCTGATGTCGGAAACACCATATATTTT. This translates into CAPAPDVGNTIYF.

The chain combines TRBV5-6 with TRBJ2-1; D is possibly TRBD2 (6 bases). Germline-derived CDR1 and CDR2 are SGHDT and YYEEEE. V dropped 4 bases and J dropped 3 bases, with 17 bases sitting between them. The CDR3 covers 16 residues. CDR3 sequence reads: CASSPTGGLGYNEQFF. In DNA form, the CDR3 reads TGTGCCAGCAGCCCAACCGGGGGATTGGGCTACAATGAGCAGTTCTTC.

This rearrangement joins TRBV5-5 to TRBJ2-1; D may be TRBD1 (5 bases). V was pared by 4 bases and J by 6 bases, with 14 bases between. This CDR3 has 14 amino acids. CDR1 SGHKS and CDR2 YYEKEE come from the germline V gene (reference sequence). The CDR3 coding sequence is TGTGCCAGCAGCGTGGGGCTTTGGGTCAATGAGCAGTTCTTC. Its translation is CASSVGLWVNEQFF. Looking up the rest from reference TRBV5-5 and TRBJ2-1 gives the full variable domain: DAGVTQSPTHLIKTRGQQVTLRCSPISGHKSVSWYQQVLGQGPQFIFQYYEKEERGRGNFPDRFSARQFPNYSSELNVNALLLGDSALYLCASSVGLWVNEQFFGPGTRLTVL.

The rearrangement links TRBV7-2 to TRBJ2-7, with 7 bases lining up with TRBD2. This CDR3 has 15 amino acids. V was clipped by 4 bases and J by 3 bases; unmatched bases: 9. Per the germline V gene, CDR1 is SGHTA and CDR2 is FQGNSA. The CDR3 coding sequence is TGTGCCAGCAGCTCCTCGGGACTACCCTACTACGAGCAGTACTTC. Amino acids: CASSSSGLPYYEQYF.

The V call is TRBV4-3, the J call TRBJ2-7; D might be TRBD2 (6 bases). The germline V gene encodes CDR1 LGHNA and CDR2 YSLEER. The V end was cut by 2 bases, the J end by 3 bases, with 14 bases between. The CDR3 is 15 residues long. CDR3 nucleotides: TGCGCCAGCAGCCAATATCGGGACTCGGGCTACGAGCAGTACTTC. It yields the protein CASSQYRDSGYEQYF.